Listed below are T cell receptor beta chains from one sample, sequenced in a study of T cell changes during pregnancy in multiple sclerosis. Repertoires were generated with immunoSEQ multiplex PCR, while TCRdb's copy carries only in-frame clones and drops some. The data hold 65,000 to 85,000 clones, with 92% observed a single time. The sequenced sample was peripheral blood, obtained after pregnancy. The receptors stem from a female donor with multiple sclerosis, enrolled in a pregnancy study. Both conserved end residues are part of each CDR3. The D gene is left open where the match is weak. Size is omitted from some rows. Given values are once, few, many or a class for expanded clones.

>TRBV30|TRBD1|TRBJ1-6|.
CAWSLGQGRNSPLHF
TGTGCCTGGAGCCTAGGACAGGGGAGAAATTCACCCCTCCACTTT
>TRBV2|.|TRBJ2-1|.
CASSTLGFGGQFF
TGTGCCAGCAGTACGTTGGGATTTGGAGGGCAGTTCTTC
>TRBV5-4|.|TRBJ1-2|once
CASSLGSIADYGYTF
TGTGCCAGCAGCTTGGGTAGCATAGCCGACTATGGCTACACCTTC
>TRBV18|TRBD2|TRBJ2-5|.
CASSPFLVREERETQYF
TGTGCCAGCTCACCATTTCTCGTCCGGGAGGAGCGTGAGACCCAGTACTTC
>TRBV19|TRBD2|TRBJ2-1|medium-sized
CARGRWGGLADLVLYEQFF
TGTGCCAGGGGGAGGTGGGGGGGACTAGCGGACCTCGTCCTTTATGAGCAGTTCTTC
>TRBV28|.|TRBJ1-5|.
CASSVDIGSNQPQHF
TGTGCCAGCAGTGTGGACATTGGGAGCAATCAGCCCCAGCATTTT
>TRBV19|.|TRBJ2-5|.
CASSPRGQALETQYF
TGTGCCAGTAGTCCCAGGGGCCAAGCCTTGGAGACCCAGTACTTC
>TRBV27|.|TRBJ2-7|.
CASSLYREIGYEQYF
TGTGCCAGCAGTTTATACCGGGAGATTGGGTACGAGCAGTACTTC
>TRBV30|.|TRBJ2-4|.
CAWSAGQSGNIQYF
TGTGCCTGGAGTGCAGGACAGTCCGGAAACATTCAGTACTTC
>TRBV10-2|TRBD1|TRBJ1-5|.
CASSERTGEKPQHF
TGCGCCAGCAGTGAAAGGACAGGGGAAAAGCCCCAGCATTTT
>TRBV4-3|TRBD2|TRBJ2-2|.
CASRRTSGITGELFF
TGCGCCAGCAGAAGGACTAGCGGAATCACCGGGGAGCTGTTTTTT
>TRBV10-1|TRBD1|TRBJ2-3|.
CASHTGTGGTDTQYF
TGCGCCAGCCACACCGGGACAGGGGGCACAGATACGCAGTATTTT
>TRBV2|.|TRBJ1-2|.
CASSVRGYGYTF
TGTGCCAGCAGTGTCAGGGGATATGGCTACACCTTC
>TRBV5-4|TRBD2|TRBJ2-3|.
CASSLMAGGQTDTQYF
TGTGCCAGCAGCTTGATGGCGGGAGGGCAAACAGATACGCAGTATTTT
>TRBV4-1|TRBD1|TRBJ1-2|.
CASSRSTGEAGGYTF
TGCGCCAGCAGCCGGAGTACAGGGGAGGCTGGAGGCTACACCTTC
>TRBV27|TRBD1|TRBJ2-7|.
CASSLSGQGFWEQYF
TGTGCCAGCAGTTTATCAGGACAGGGTTTTTGGGAGCAGTACTTC
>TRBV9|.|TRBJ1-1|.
CASSVSFAGKGTEAFF
TGTGCCAGCAGCGTATCGTTCGCAGGGAAGGGGACTGAAGCTTTCTTT
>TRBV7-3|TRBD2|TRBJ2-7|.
CASSQGLAGYEQYF
TGTGCCAGCAGCCAGGGACTAGCGGGCTACGAGCAGTACTTC
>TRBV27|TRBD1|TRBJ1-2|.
CASSPQGQENYGYTF
TGTGCCAGCAGCCCCCAAGGACAGGAGAACTATGGCTACACCTTC
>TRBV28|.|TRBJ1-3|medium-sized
CASSLRGSGNTIYF
TGTGCCAGCAGTTTAAGGGGTTCTGGAAACACCATATATTTT
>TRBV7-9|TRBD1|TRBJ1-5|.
CASSLSTGGNQPQHF
TGTGCCAGCAGCTTATCGACAGGGGGCAATCAGCCCCAGCATTTT
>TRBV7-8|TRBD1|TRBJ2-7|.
CASSETGDHEQYF
TGTGCCAGCAGCGAGACAGGGGACCACGAGCAGTACTTC
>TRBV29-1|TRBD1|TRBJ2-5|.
CSVDGTEGQETQYF
TGCAGCGTTGATGGGACAGAGGGTCAAGAGACCCAGTACTTC
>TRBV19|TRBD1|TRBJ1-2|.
CASSLPGQGSSGYTF
TGTGCCAGTAGTCTACCGGGACAGGGGAGCAGTGGCTACACCTTC
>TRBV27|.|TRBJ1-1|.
CASSSGVGHTEAFF
TGTGCCAGCAGTTCAGGGGTTGGGCACACTGAAGCTTTCTTT
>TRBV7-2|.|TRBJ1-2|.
CASSLGPFGYTF
TGTGCCAGCAGCTTAGGGCCCTTCGGCTACACCTTC
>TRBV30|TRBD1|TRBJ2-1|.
CAWGDRADEQFF
TGTGCCTGGGGAGACAGGGCGGATGAGCAGTTCTTC
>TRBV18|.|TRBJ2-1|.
CASSPLSRSDEQFF
TGTGCCAGCTCACCATTAAGCAGGTCCGATGAGCAGTTCTTC
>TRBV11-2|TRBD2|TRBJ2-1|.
CASRRTSPGNEQFF
TGTGCCAGCAGACGGACTAGCCCGGGCAATGAGCAGTTCTTC
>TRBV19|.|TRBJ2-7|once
CASSNRAYEQYF
TGTGCCAGTTCTAACAGGGCGTACGAGCAGTACTTC
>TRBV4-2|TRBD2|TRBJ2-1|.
CASSQGGAGGNEQFF
TGTGCCAGCAGCCAAGGAGGCGCGGGAGGCAATGAGCAGTTCTTC
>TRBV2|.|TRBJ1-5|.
CASSTTLNQPQHF
TGTGCCAGCAGTACAACGCTCAATCAGCCCCAGCATTTT
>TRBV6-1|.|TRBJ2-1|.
CASSDWGGRGPLYNEQFF
TGTGCCAGCAGTGACTGGGGGGGGCGGGGACCACTCTACAATGAGCAGTTCTTC
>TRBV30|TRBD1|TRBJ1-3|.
CAWSRGTGVGNTIYF
TGTGCCTGGAGTCGAGGGACAGGCGTAGGAAACACCATATATTTT
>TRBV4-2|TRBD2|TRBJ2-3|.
CASSQASAGGPGDTQYF
TGTGCCAGCAGCCAAGCGTCGGCGGGAGGGCCAGGAGATACGCAGTATTTT
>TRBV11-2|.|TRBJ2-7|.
CASSTPERGLPYEQYF
TGTGCCAGCAGCACCCCGGAACGGGGGTTGCCCTACGAGCAGTACTTC
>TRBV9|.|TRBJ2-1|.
CASSVVSSFVNEQFF
TGTGCCAGCAGCGTAGTGTCGTCTTTTGTCAATGAGCAGTTCTTC
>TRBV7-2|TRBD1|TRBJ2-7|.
CASSSPTGGHYEQYF
TGTGCCAGCAGCTCACCGACAGGGGGCCATTACGAGCAGTACTTC
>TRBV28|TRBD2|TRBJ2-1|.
CASKSAAGADNEQFF
TGTGCCAGCAAAAGCGCAGCGGGAGCCGACAATGAGCAGTTCTTC
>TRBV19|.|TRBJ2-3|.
CASSTPWGPDTQYF
TGTGCCAGTAGTACCCCCTGGGGCCCAGATACGCAGTATTTT
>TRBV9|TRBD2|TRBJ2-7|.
CASSVESGRAYEQYF
TGTGCCAGCAGCGTAGAAAGCGGGAGGGCCTACGAGCAGTACTTC
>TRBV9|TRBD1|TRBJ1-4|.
CASSVARGPEKLFF
TGTGCCAGCAGCGTTGCCAGGGGGCCTGAAAAACTGTTTTTT
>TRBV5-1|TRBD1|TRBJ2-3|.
CASSLAGQEYF
TGCGCCAGCAGCTTGGCCGGACAGGAGTATTTT
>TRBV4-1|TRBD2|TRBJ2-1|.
CASSQQGLARYNEQFF
TGCGCCAGCAGCCAACAAGGACTAGCGAGGTACAATGAGCAGTTCTTC
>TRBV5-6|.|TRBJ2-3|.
CASSWGTYITDTQYF
TGTGCCAGCAGCTGGGGGACTTATATCACAGATACGCAGTATTTT
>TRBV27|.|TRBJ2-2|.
CASSPGHFGELFF
TGTGCCAGCAGTCCGGGACACTTCGGGGAGCTGTTTTTT
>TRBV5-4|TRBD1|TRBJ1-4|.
CASSLEGASNEKLFF
TGTGCCAGCAGCTTAGAGGGGGCCTCTAATGAAAAACTGTTTTTT
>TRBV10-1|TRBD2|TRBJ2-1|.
CASSGTSEGYNEQFF
TGCGCCAGCAGTGGGACTAGCGAGGGGTACAATGAGCAGTTCTTC
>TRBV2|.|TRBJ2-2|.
CASKDRSNTGELFF
TGTGCCAGCAAAGACAGGTCGAACACCGGGGAGCTGTTTTTT
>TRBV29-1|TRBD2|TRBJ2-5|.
CSARLAKETQYF
TGCAGCGCCCGACTAGCGAAAGAGACCCAGTACTTC
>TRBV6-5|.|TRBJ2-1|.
CASSYEGANNEQFF
TGTGCCAGCAGTTACGAAGGGGCCAACAATGAGCAGTTCTTC
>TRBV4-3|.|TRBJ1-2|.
CASSQDAGGYGYTF
TGCGCCAGCAGCCAAGACGCCGGGGGCTATGGCTACACCTTC